This is a list of T cell receptor beta chains from one sample in a study of blood T cell repertoires in COVID-19. Method: immunoSEQ multiplex PCR; TCRdb's copy keeps in-frame clones and lacks some. This table has roughly 500,000 clones, about 88% appearing once. Sequencing was done on a sample of peripheral blood. Receptor source: a man between 18 and 35 years old with COVID-19, enrolled during active disease. Each CDR3 is given with its conserved first and last residue. The order of the fields is CDR3 DNA, CDR3 protein, clone size, J gene, V gene, D gene. D genes are given only for firm matches. Clone size is given for some rows only: seen once, a few or many times, or a class if the clone is expanded.

DNA: TGTGCCAGCAGTTTGGGAGCGGGAGGGACCTACGAGCAGTACTTC
CDR3: CASSLGAGGTYEQYF
size: -
J: TRBJ2-7
V: TRBV27
D: TRBD2

DNA: TGCGCCAGCAGTCAGTTCCCTCTCCTCTCTGGAAACACCATATATTTT
CDR3: CASSQFPLLSGNTIYF
size: -
J: TRBJ1-3
V: TRBV10-1
D: -

DNA: TGTGCCAGCAGCTTAGCGGGGGGCTTCGGGGATACGCAGTATTTT
CDR3: CASSLAGGFGDTQYF
size: -
J: TRBJ2-3
V: TRBV5-6
D: TRBD2

DNA: TGTGCCAGCAGCCCCAGGCCAAACGGGACCTACGAGCAGTACTTC
CDR3: CASSPRPNGTYEQYF
size: -
J: TRBJ2-7
V: TRBV7-8
D: -

DNA: TGTGCCACCAGCAAGGGACAGGGATTCAATGAGCAGTTCTTC
CDR3: CATSKGQGFNEQFF
size: -
J: TRBJ2-1
V: TRBV15
D: TRBD1

DNA: TGTGCCAGCAGTTTACAAACTAGCGGGAGGGCGCATGAGCAGTTCTTC
CDR3: CASSLQTSGRAHEQFF
size: once
J: TRBJ2-1
V: TRBV6-5
D: TRBD2

DNA: TGTGCCAGCAGGCGCGGTGGGAGCGCCAACTTCTACGAGCAGTACTTC
CDR3: CASRRGGSANFYEQYF
size: -
J: TRBJ2-7
V: TRBV2
D: -

DNA: TGTGCCTGGAGTGGGGACATATCTTCACCCCTCCACTTT
CDR3: CAWSGDISSPLHF
size: few
J: TRBJ1-6
V: TRBV30
D: -

DNA: TGTGCCAGCAGCCAAGAACCGGGACTGGCCACTGAAGCTTTCTTT
CDR3: CASSQEPGLATEAFF
size: -
J: TRBJ1-1
V: TRBV3-1/TRBV3-2
D: -

DNA: TGTGCCAGCTCACTAGGGACAGGGAGCAATCAGCCCCAGCATTTT
CDR3: CASSLGTGSNQPQHF
size: -
J: TRBJ1-5
V: TRBV18
D: TRBD1

DNA: TGTGCCAGCAGCGCGGGACAGGGGGAGAAAGTTAGCTATGGCTACACCTTC
CDR3: CASSAGQGEKVSYGYTF
size: -
J: TRBJ1-2
V: TRBV9
D: TRBD1

DNA: TGTGCCAGCAGACTAGCGGGCAATGAGCAGTTCTTC
CDR3: CASRLAGNEQFF
size: -
J: TRBJ2-1
V: TRBV11-3
D: TRBD2

DNA: TGTGCCAGCAGTTTGGCCCAGGGAGGATGGACTGAAGCTTTCTTT
CDR3: CASSLAQGGWTEAFF
size: once
J: TRBJ1-1
V: TRBV27
D: -

DNA: TGTGCCAGCAGTGAACGGGGACAGATCCCCGCAGCCTATGGCTACACCTTC
CDR3: CASSERGQIPAAYGYTF
size: -
J: TRBJ1-2
V: TRBV2
D: TRBD1

DNA: TGTGCCAGTAGTTCAGGCGGGCGTGTCTACGAGCAGTACTTC
CDR3: CASSSGGRVYEQYF
size: -
J: TRBJ2-7
V: TRBV19
D: -

DNA: TGTGCCAGCACCGGGACAGGGGGCTGCGAGCAGTACTTC
CDR3: CASTGTGGCEQYF
size: -
J: TRBJ2-7
V: TRBV21-1
D: -

DNA: TGCGCCAGCAGTGTACAGGGGTACAATGAGCAGTTCTTC
CDR3: CASSVQGYNEQFF
size: -
J: TRBJ2-1
V: TRBV10-2
D: TRBD1

DNA: TGCGCCAGCAGCGGCAGGGAATCTAACTATGGCTACACCTTC
CDR3: CASSGRESNYGYTF
size: once
J: TRBJ1-2
V: TRBV5-1
D: -

DNA: TGTGCCTGGAACTCGGGAGTTCAAGAGACCCAGTACTTC
CDR3: CAWNSGVQETQYF
size: few
J: TRBJ2-5
V: TRBV30
D: -

DNA: TGTGCCACCAGTGAAGTGAGCGGGAGTTCCTACAATGAGCAGTTCTTC
CDR3: CATSEVSGSSYNEQFF
size: -
J: TRBJ2-1
V: TRBV24-1
D: TRBD2

DNA: TGTGCCAGCCTAGCGGGAGGGTCCACAGATACGCAGTATTTT
CDR3: CASLAGGSTDTQYF
size: many
J: TRBJ2-3
V: TRBV7-9
D: TRBD2

DNA: TGTGCCAGCAGCTTAGGTACGGGCTACGAGCAGTACTTC
CDR3: CASSLGTGYEQYF
size: -
J: TRBJ2-7
V: TRBV7-9
D: -

DNA: TGTGCCAGCAGCTCCCGATCTAGCGGCCCCACAGATACGCAGTATTTT
CDR3: CASSSRSSGPTDTQYF
size: -
J: TRBJ2-3
V: TRBV5-5
D: TRBD2

DNA: TGTGCCAGCAGGCTATCGTTCGGCAATCAGCCCCAGCATTTT
CDR3: CASRLSFGNQPQHF
size: -
J: TRBJ1-5
V: TRBV6-5
D: -

DNA: TGTGCCAGCAGCGCCGGACTAGCGGCCTACGAGCAGTACTTC
CDR3: CASSAGLAAYEQYF
size: -
J: TRBJ2-7
V: TRBV5-4
D: TRBD2

DNA: TGTGCCAGCTCACCCGTGGCTAGCGGAACCTACGAGCAGTACTTC
CDR3: CASSPVASGTYEQYF
size: -
J: TRBJ2-7
V: TRBV18
D: TRBD2

DNA: TGTGCCAGCAGCCCCCCGGGACAGGGCTATGGCTACACCTTC
CDR3: CASSPPGQGYGYTF
size: -
J: TRBJ1-2
V: TRBV27
D: TRBD1

DNA: TGTGCCAGCAGCCACCTGACAGGGGTGGACACTGAAGCTTTCTTT
CDR3: CASSHLTGVDTEAFF
size: -
J: TRBJ1-1
V: TRBV3-1/TRBV3-2
D: TRBD1

DNA: TGTGCCAGTAGACTAGCGGGGTCCTACGAGCAGTACTTC
CDR3: CASRLAGSYEQYF
size: -
J: TRBJ2-7
V: TRBV2
D: TRBD2

DNA: TGTGCCAGCAGCTTGGGGACAGGGGTAGGAGAGACCCAGTACTTC
CDR3: CASSLGTGVGETQYF
size: -
J: TRBJ2-5
V: TRBV5-4
D: TRBD1

DNA: TGTGCCAGCAGCCAATCGGGGAACTATGGCTACACCTTC
CDR3: CASSQSGNYGYTF
size: -
J: TRBJ1-2
V: TRBV3-1/TRBV3-2
D: -

DNA: TGTGCCAGCTCCGATCAACGGGGGGGTCTCGGAAATACGCAGTATTTT
CDR3: CASSDQRGGLGNTQYF
size: -
J: TRBJ2-3
V: TRBV11-2
D: TRBD2

DNA: TGTGCCAGCAGCCAAGTACTTACAGGGGGAGCCACCTACGAGCAGTACTTC
CDR3: CASSQVLTGGATYEQYF
size: -
J: TRBJ2-7
V: TRBV4-2
D: TRBD1

DNA: TGTGCCAGCTCACCGACAGATGTACATGAGCAGTTCTTC
CDR3: CASSPTDVHEQFF
size: -
J: TRBJ2-1
V: TRBV18
D: -

DNA: TGTGCCAGCAGTTTATGGGCAGGGGATCAGCCCCAGCATTTT
CDR3: CASSLWAGDQPQHF
size: -
J: TRBJ1-5
V: TRBV28
D: -

DNA: TGTGCCAGCAGCCTCCAGCGGGAGGGCCAGGGGGAGCTGTTTTTT
CDR3: CASSLQREGQGELFF
size: -
J: TRBJ2-2
V: TRBV6-5
D: TRBD2

DNA: TGTGCCTGGAGTGTAAAGAGCTATAATTCACCCCTCCACTTT
CDR3: CAWSVKSYNSPLHF
size: few
J: TRBJ1-6
V: TRBV30
D: -

DNA: TGTGCCAGCAGCGTGGGGGACAGATCTTTCGCCGGGGAGCTGTTTTTT
CDR3: CASSVGDRSFAGELFF
size: -
J: TRBJ2-2
V: TRBV7-9
D: TRBD1

DNA: TGTGCCATCAGTGATGCGGATTTGGGGGGACAGGGAGGCTACGAGCAGTACTTC
CDR3: CAISDADLGGQGGYEQYF
size: -
J: TRBJ2-7
V: TRBV10-3
D: TRBD1

DNA: TGTGCCAGCAGCTTAGCAGGGAGAGAGACCCAGTACTTC
CDR3: CASSLAGRETQYF
size: -
J: TRBJ2-5
V: TRBV7-9
D: -

DNA: TGCGCCAGCAGCCTTCCGGGACAGGGGGCATCCACCGGGGAGCTGTTTTTT
CDR3: CASSLPGQGASTGELFF
size: -
J: TRBJ2-2
V: TRBV5-1
D: TRBD1

DNA: TGTGCCAGCAGCCAAGCAGCGGGGGGCGGTGGCTACACCTTC
CDR3: CASSQAAGGGGYTF
size: -
J: TRBJ1-2
V: TRBV3-1/TRBV3-2
D: -

DNA: TGTGCCTGGAGTGTGCCTTTCGACAGGGGAGGTCAGCCCCAGCATTTT
CDR3: CAWSVPFDRGGQPQHF
size: -
J: TRBJ1-5
V: TRBV30
D: TRBD1

DNA: TGTGCCAGCAGCCAAGGGCAGGGGGCTAACAATGAGCAGTTCTTC
CDR3: CASSQGQGANNEQFF
size: -
J: TRBJ2-1
V: TRBV4-2
D: TRBD1

DNA: TGTGCCTGGAGGGACTATTACACCGGGGAGCTGTTTTTT
CDR3: CAWRDYYTGELFF
size: -
J: TRBJ2-2
V: TRBV30
D: -

DNA: TGTGCCAGTACCAAGATAGTAAACACCGGGGAGCTGTTTTTT
CDR3: CASTKIVNTGELFF
size: -
J: TRBJ2-2
V: TRBV19
D: -